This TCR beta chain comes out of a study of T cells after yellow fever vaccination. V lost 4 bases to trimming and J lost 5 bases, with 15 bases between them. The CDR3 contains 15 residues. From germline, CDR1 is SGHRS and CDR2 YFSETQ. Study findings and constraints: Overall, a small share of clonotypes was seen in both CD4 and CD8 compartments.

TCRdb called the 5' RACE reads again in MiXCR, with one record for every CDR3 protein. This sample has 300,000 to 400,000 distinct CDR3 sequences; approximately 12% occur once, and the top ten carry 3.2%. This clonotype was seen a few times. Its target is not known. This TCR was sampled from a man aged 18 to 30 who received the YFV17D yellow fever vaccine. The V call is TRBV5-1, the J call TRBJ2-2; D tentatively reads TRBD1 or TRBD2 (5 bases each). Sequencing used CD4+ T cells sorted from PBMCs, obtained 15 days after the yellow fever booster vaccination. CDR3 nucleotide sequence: TGCGCCAGCAGCGCTCAGGGAGACGTAACCGGGGAGCTGTTTTTT. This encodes CASSAQGDVTGELFF.